A single sample is the source of the 28 T cell receptor beta chains below, sequenced in a study of cytomegalovirus exposure and HLA in healthy donors. The primer mix had 60 Vbeta and 13 Jbeta primers. Clones were read by immunoSEQ multiplex PCR, and TCRdb kept only the in-frame ones, dropping some. The data contain roughly 170,000 clones, just under 80% of them singletons. Input material: PBMCs. The source of these receptors is a woman between 50 and 59 years old in good health and CMV-seropositive.

The chain has TRBV19 and TRBJ2-7; TRBD2 matches 14 bases. The CDR3 is 15 amino acids. Germline CDR1 is LNHDA and CDR2 is SQIVND (reference sequence). With 6 bases clipped from V and 2 bases from J, the junction kept 3 bases outside the gene matches. This chain's CDR3 is CASRGTSGGTYEQYF. The CDR3 nucleotides read TGTGCCAGTAGGGGGACTAGCGGGGGAACCTACGAGCAGTACTTC.

The chain links TRBV18 to TRBJ2-6; weak D call: TRBD2 (6 bases). CDR3 length: 16 amino acids. The V end was cut by 5 bases, the J end by 2 bases, with 13 bases between. Germline CDR1 and CDR2: KGHSH and LQKENI. CDR3 DNA sequence: TGTGCCAGCTCAGCAGCGTGGGGGGCTGGGGCCAACGTCCTGACTTTC. This codes for CASSAAWGAGANVLTF.

The V and J genes are TRBV4-2 and TRBJ1-1; TRBD1 might be the D (6 bases). The CDR3 spans 18 residues. The germline gives CDR1 LGHNA, CDR2 YNFKEQ. With 0 bases removed from V and 0 bases from J, the gap between germline ends came to 17 bases. CDR3 in DNA: TGTGCCAGCAGCCAAGAAGGTTATAGCGCAGGGGTGAACACTGAAGCTTTCTTT. It specifies CASSQEGYSAGVNTEAFF.

This clone came up a few times. This rearrangement joins TRBV5-6 to TRBJ2-7; 10 bases agree with TRBD1. CDR3 length equals 16 residues. Germline CDR1 is SGHDT and CDR2 is YYEEEE. The ends lost 1 base at V and 3 bases at J; junction bases unmatched: 7. CDR3 bases: TGTGCCAGCAGCTTGAGGGCCGGGACAGGGGTCTACGAGCAGTACTTC. Translation: CASSLRAGTGVYEQYF.

This clone was picked up a small number of times. V gene TRBV18 combines with J gene TRBJ1-1, with 8 bases matching TRBD1. Germline trimming cut 2 bases from V and 7 bases from J; bases unmatched to any gene: 3. The CDR3 length is 13 residues. Germline V gene sequence: CDR1 KGHSH, CDR2 LQKENI. The CDR3 DNA reads as TGTGCCAGCTCACCATGGGACAGGCTTGAAGCTTTCTTT. It codes for CASSPWDRLEAFF.

The chain recombines TRBV9 with TRBJ2-1; no clear D. Looked up from germline, CDR1 is SGDLS and CDR2 is YYNGEE. V gave up 0 bases and J gave up 2 bases, with 12 bases separating them. The CDR3 length is 16 residues. DNA of the CDR3: TGTGCCAGCAGCGTAGGGCAGGCCGTAACCTACAATGAGCAGTTCTTC. It translates to CASSVGQAVTYNEQFF.

This rearrangement joins TRBV30 to TRBJ2-5; 11 bases fit TRBD2. This CDR3 is 14 amino acids long. From germline, CDR1 is GTSNPN and CDR2 SVGIG (reference sequence). V gave up 4 bases and J gave up 6 bases; unmatched junction bases: 7. The CDR3 DNA follows: TGTGCCTGGAACGTAGCGGGGGGGCGTAAGACCCAGTACTTC. This encodes CAWNVAGGRKTQYF.

The chain employs TRBV19 and TRBJ1-5, with no clear D. The CDR3 runs to 14 residues. Trimming removed 3 bases at V and 3 bases at J, with 9 bases between. Germline CDR1 reads LNHDA; CDR2 reads SQIVND (reference sequence). DNA for the CDR3: TGTGCCAGTAGTATTTCCTATCCCAATCAGCCCCAGCATTTT. Protein: CASSISYPNQPQHF.

This chain links TRBV11-2 with TRBJ2-7, with 9 nucleotides matching TRBD1. This CDR3 has 14 amino acids. V gave up 3 bases and J gave up 4 bases; unmatched junction bases: 4. The V gene's germline CDR1 is SGHAT and CDR2 FQNNGV. The CDR3 reads CASSFGTGTYEQYF. The CDR3 region has the DNA TGTGCCAGCAGCTTCGGGACAGGGACTTACGAGCAGTACTTC.

This chain links TRBV30 with TRBJ1-2; 9 bases align to TRBD1. V gave up 7 bases and J gave up 7 bases; unmatched junction bases: 10. This CDR3 region has 13 residues. In germline, CDR1 is GTSNPN, CDR2 SVGIG (reference sequence). The CDR3 loop reads CALQGAQVTGYTF. DNA for the CDR3: TGTGCCTTACAGGGGGCGCAAGTAACTGGCTACACCTTC. Filled out from reference TRBV30 and TRBJ1-2, the complete variable domain reads SQTIHQWPATLVQPVGSPLSLECTVEGTSNPNLYWYRQAAGRGLQLLFYSVGIGQISSEVPQNLSASRPQDRQFILSSKKLLLSDSGFYLCALQGAQVTGYTFGSGTRLTVV.

The chain employs TRBV5-4 and TRBJ2-2; no definite D call. V gave up 2 bases and J gave up 8 bases, with 10 bases separating them. Germline V lookup: CDR1 SGHNT, CDR2 YYREEE (reference sequence). The CDR3 loop spans 13 amino acids. DNA for the CDR3: TGTGCCAGCAGCTTCACTCTTGAAGGGGAGCTGTTTTTT. Translation: CASSFTLEGELFF. Full variable domain (outside the CDR3, taken from reference TRBV5-4 and TRBJ2-2): ETGVTQSPTHLIKTRGQQVTLRCSSQSGHNTVSWYQQALGQGPQFIFQYYREEENGRGNFPPRFSGLQFPNYSSELNVNALELDDSALYLCASSFTLEGELFFGEGSRLTVL.

The V gene is TRBV13, the J gene TRBJ1-1, with TRBD1 as a possible D gene (5 bases). With 8 bases removed from V and 0 bases from J, the gap between germline ends came to 19 bases. The CDR3 runs to 16 residues. CDR1 and CDR2 (germline): PRHDT, FYEKMQ (reference sequence). CDR3 sequence: CASRRDSLLMNTEAFF. For the CDR3, the DNA is TGTGCCAGCCGACGGGACTCCCTGTTGATGAACACTGAAGCTTTCTTT.

The chain uses TRBV9 and TRBJ1-3; D is unclear. Germline CDR1 SGDLS, CDR2 YYNGEE. The V gene lost 4 bases and the J gene lost 4 bases, with 9 bases spanning the gap. The CDR3 runs 13 residues. The CDR3 here is CASSPWEGNTIYF. The CDR3 coding sequence is TGTGCCAGCAGCCCCTGGGAGGGAAACACCATATATTTT. The entire variable domain, with the rest obtained from reference TRBV9 and TRBJ1-3, is as follows: DSGVTQTPKHLITATGQRVTLRCSPRSGDLSVYWYQQSLDQGLQFLIQYYNGEERAKGNILERFSAQQFPDLHSELNLSSLELGDSALYFCASSPWEGNTIYFGEGSWLTVV.

V usage is TRBV5-1 and J usage is TRBJ2-2, with unresolved D. V lost 0 bases and J lost 4, with 7 bases in between. CDR1 and CDR2 (germline): SGHRS, YFSETQ. This CDR3 comprises 14 residues. CDR3 protein: CASSLDSTTGELFF. CDR3 bases: TGCGCCAGCAGCTTGGACAGTACCACCGGGGAGCTGTTTTTT. Full variable domain (missing parts from reference TRBV5-1 and TRBJ2-2): KAGVTQTPRYLIKTRGQQVTLSCSPISGHRSVSWYQQTPGQGLQFLFEYFSETQRNKGNFPGRFSGRQFSNSRSEMNVSTLELGDSALYLCASSLDSTTGELFFGEGSRLTVL.

This sequence joins TRBV19 and TRBJ1-1; a weak D match, TRBD1 (5 bases). The germline V gene has CDR1 LNHDA and CDR2 SQIVND (reference sequence). Trimming took 7 bases from V and 6 from J, leaving 9 bases between them. This CDR3 comprises 11 residues. CDR3 sequence (DNA): TGTGCCAGTAAAGGCAGGGCTGAAGCTTTCTTT. Protein: CASKGRAEAFF.

The V gene is TRBV5-6, the J gene TRBJ2-3; 8 positions agree with TRBD2. Germline V CDR1 and CDR2: SGHDT, YYEEEE. The CDR3 contains 14 residues. V gave up 1 base and J gave up 8 bases; unmatched junction bases: 6. The DNA for the CDR3 is TGTGCCAGCAGCTTGCGGACTAGCTCCCCTACGCAGTATTTT. As protein: CASSLRTSSPTQYF.

The rearrangement joins TRBV6-1 to TRBJ2-3; D may be TRBD1 (6 bases). The length of the CDR3 is 15 residues. CDR1 MNHNS and CDR2 SASEGT come from the germline V gene. V gave up 1 base and J gave up 4 bases, with 12 bases separating them. The CDR3 DNA reads as TGTGCCAGCAGTGAAGTAGGGGGTAAAGCAGATACGCAGTATTTT. This encodes CASSEVGGKADTQYF.

The chain employs TRBV29-1 and TRBJ2-7, with D possibly TRBD1 on 6 matching bases. V was pared by 3 bases and J by 2 bases, with 11 bases between. Germline CDR1 reads SQVTM; CDR2 reads ANQGSEA. The CDR3 spans 13 residues. CDR3 sequence reads: CSVDDDRTYEQYF. CDR3 coding DNA: TGCAGCGTTGATGACGACAGGACCTACGAGCAGTACTTC.

The chain combines TRBV19 with TRBJ1-6; maybe TRBD1 (5 bases). This CDR3 region has 14 residues. CDR1 and CDR2 (germline): LNHDA, SQIVND (reference sequence). Trimming stripped 4 bases from V and 4 bases from J, with 8 bases between. This CDR3 reads CASSTTGYNSPLHF. CDR3 nucleotide sequence: TGTGCCAGTAGTACTACAGGTTATAATTCACCCCTCCACTTT.

Notes on this clone: Sequence at one end of the junction differs from germline and may be a read error. The gene calls are TRBV6-5 and TRBJ1-6; TRBD1 matches at 7 bases. The germline gives CDR1 MNHEY, CDR2 SVGAGI. This CDR3 is built from 11 residues. In DNA form, the CDR3 reads TGTGCCGTGGGACAGTACCCGTTTCTATTCTTT. Protein product: CAVGQYPFLFF.

The chain uses TRBV7-9 and TRBJ2-7; D is unresolved. Trimming shortened V by 2 bases and J by 4 bases, and 6 bases separated the two germline ends. The CDR3 length is 12 residues. Germline-derived CDR1 and CDR2 are SEHNR and FQNEAQ (reference sequence). CDR3 sequence: CASSLNTYEQYF. In nucleotides, the CDR3 is TGTGCCAGCAGCTTAAACACATACGAGCAGTACTTC. Full variable domain (missing parts from reference TRBV7-9 and TRBJ2-7): DTGVSQNPRHKITKRGQNVTFRCDPISEHNRLYWYRQTLGQGPEFLTYFQNEAQLEKSRLLSDRFSAERPKGSFSTLEIQRTEQGDSAMYLCASSLNTYEQYFGPGTRLTVT.

The V and J genes are TRBV7-9 and TRBJ1-1; D is ambiguous. This CDR3 region has 12 residues. Looked up from germline, CDR1 is SEHNR and CDR2 is FQNEAQ (reference sequence). V lost 4 bases to trimming and J lost 5 bases, with 8 bases between them. CDR3 loop: CASSSGRTEAFF. CDR3 sequence (DNA): TGTGCCAGCAGCTCCGGGAGGACTGAAGCTTTCTTT.

The chain carries TRBV5-1 and TRBJ2-1; TRBD2 matches 7 bases. The CDR3 is made up of 14 amino acids. Losses at the gene ends were 0 bases for V and 4 bases for J; bases not matched to a gene: 1. Germline CDR1 SGHRS, CDR2 YFSETQ. Here the CDR3 DNA reads TGCGCCAGCAGCTTGGGCGGGGGATACAATGAGCAGTTCTTC. Translating it yields CASSLGGGYNEQFF.

The rearrangement joins TRBV6-5 to TRBJ2-5; 7 bases fit TRBD2. The CDR3 runs to 16 residues. After removal of 2 bases from V and 1 base from J, the junction contained 7 bases not matched to a gene. Germline V gene sequence: CDR1 MNHEY, CDR2 SVGAGI. The CDR3 bases are TGTGCCAGCAGTTACACTTACGGGGGGACCCAAGAGACCCAGTACTTC. Translation: CASSYTYGGTQETQYF.

The chain couples TRBV5-4 to TRBJ2-7; possibly TRBD1 for D (6 bases). Germline CDR1 reads SGHNT; CDR2 reads YYREEE (reference sequence). This CDR3 has 14 amino acids. Trimming stripped 4 bases from V and 2 bases from J, with 13 bases between. The CDR3 is CASSPSGETYEQYF. CDR3 DNA: TGTGCCAGCAGCCCGTCAGGGGAAACCTACGAGCAGTACTTC.

The genes are TRBV5-1 and TRBJ2-5; D gene unclear. Trimming took 5 bases from V and 5 from J, leaving 16 bases between them. Germline CDR1 is SGHRS and CDR2 is YFSETQ. The CDR3 totals 14 residues. CDR3 protein: CASRVARPWETQYF. The CDR3 DNA is TGCGCCAGCAGAGTGGCTAGACCGTGGGAGACCCAGTACTTC.

V is TRBV9 and J is TRBJ2-5; possible D gene TRBD1, 6 bases. V lost 5 bases and J lost 5, with 13 bases in between. The CDR3 is made up of 13 amino acids. From germline, CDR1 is SGDLS and CDR2 YYNGEE. As DNA, the CDR3 is TGTGCCAGCAGTACAGGGTTGGGCGAGACCCAGTACTTC. It codes for CASSTGLGETQYF.

The chain joins TRBV7-8 to TRBJ2-5, with 7 bases identical to TRBD1. The CDR3 is 14 amino acids. Germline-derived CDR1 and CDR2 are SGHVS and FQNEAQ. The junction had 7 bases not matched to a gene; V was cut back by 5 bases and J by 4 bases. CDR3 in amino acids: CASSPPGQTETQYF. CDR3 nucleotide sequence: TGTGCCAGCAGCCCGCCGGGACAGACAGAGACCCAGTACTTC. Drawing the rest from reference TRBV7-8 and TRBJ2-5, the complete variable domain is GAGVSQSPRYKVAKRGQDVALRCDPISGHVSLFWYQQALGQGPEFLTYFQNEAQLDKSGLPSDRFFAERPEGSVSTLKIQRTQQEDSAVYLCASSPPGQTETQYFGPGTRLLVL.